A single sample gave rise to the 24 T cell receptor beta chains below, sequenced in a study of Graves' ophthalmopathy and Graves' hyperthyroidism (dated by TCRdb to about 2018). Sequencer: Illumina HiSeq 2000. For repertoire sequencing, TCR beta CDR3 regions were amplified from RNA transcripts. The first round was an RT-PCR using HTBI primers with the Qiagen OneStep RT-PCR kit, and this first round was followed by a second-round multiplex PCR, then size selection and purification. TCRdb's own reprocessing of the public reads used fastp at Q25 and MiXCR and kept productive beta chains. Each entry merges the rows of one CDR3 protein and shows their most common DNA and genes. The sample contains hundreds of thousands of distinct CDR3 sequences, 22% of them found a single time. Roughly 6.9% of the sample belongs to the ten largest clones. The sequencing input was peripheral blood. The receptor source for this set is a young woman with stable Graves' hyperthyroidism. Some clones in this sample may be carry-over from other donors' samples. Donor details come from another sample of the same person, matched by shared clones.

This clonotype was seen repeatedly, ten times or more. The chain links TRBV28 to TRBJ2-7, with unresolved D. CDR3 length: 12 residues. The germline CDR1 and CDR2 sequences are MDHEN and SYDVKM. Trimming took 3 bases from V and 2 from J, leaving 5 bases between them. Written as DNA, the CDR3 is TGTGCCAGCAGTTTGGCAGCCTACGAGCAGTACTTC. Its translation: CASSLAAYEQYF.

This clonotype was observed a handful of times. The V and J genes are TRBV28 and TRBJ2-7; TRBD1 agrees at 7 bases. V dropped 6 bases and J dropped 5; count of bases not matched to a gene: 7. The germline gives CDR1 MDHEN, CDR2 SYDVKM. The CDR3 is 13 residues long. CDR3 in amino acids: CASREGGNDEQYF. CDR3 in DNA: TGTGCCAGCAGGGAAGGGGGCAACGACGAGCAGTACTTC. The complete variable domain, with remaining parts taken from reference TRBV28 and TRBJ2-7, reads DVKVTQSSRYLVKRTGEKVFLECVQDMDHENMFWYRQDPGLGLRLIYFSYDVKMKEKGDIPEGYSVSREKKERFSLILESASTNQTSMYLCASREGGNDEQYFGPGTRLTVT.

The table lists this clonotype with many counts. The J gene is TRBJ2-5, the V gene TRBV28, with D possibly matching TRBD1 (6 bases). Per germline, CDR1 MDHEN and CDR2 SYDVKM. The CDR3 length is 14 residues. Trimming shortened V by 6 bases and J by 5 bases, and 16 bases separated the two germline ends. The CDR3 DNA follows: TGTGCCAGCAGCACACCAGGGGTCGGGGAGACCCAGTACTTC. Its protein product is CASSTPGVGETQYF.

Notes on this clonotype: At one end, the junction sequence differs from germline, possibly due to a read error. The rearrangement joins TRBV2 to TRBJ2-6, with D tentatively TRBD1 or TRBD2 (6 bases each). The CDR3 covers 16 residues. Germline CDR1 and CDR2: SNHLY and FYNNEI. CDR3 bases: TGTGCCAGCAGTGGGGGGGCCCCCTCTGGGGCTAACGTCCTGACTTTC. This encodes CASSGGAPSGANVLTF.

This clonotype was recorded a few times. The chain couples TRBV20-1 to TRBJ1-1, with D possibly being TRBD1 (6 bases). The CDR3 runs to 15 residues. Germline-derived CDR1 and CDR2 are DFQATT and SNEGSKA (reference sequence). The V gene lost 0 bases and the J gene lost 1 base, with 12 bases spanning the gap. This CDR3 is CSARDFRTANTEAFF. CDR3 DNA: TGCAGTGCTAGAGATTTTCGGACAGCGAACACTGAAGCTTTCTTT.

This chain joins TRBV5-1 and TRBJ2-7; D unclear. The CDR3 totals 16 residues. V shed 0 bases and J shed 0 bases, with 13 bases lying between them. Germline CDR1 and CDR2: SGHRS and YFSETQ. CDR3 loop: CASSLDPGLSSYEQYF. In DNA, the CDR3 is TGCGCCAGCAGCTTGGATCCCGGCCTGAGCTCCTACGAGCAGTACTTC.

This clonotype has a count of ten or more. This sequence joins TRBV15 and TRBJ1-3, with no clear D. CDR3 length: 12 amino acids. Deletions cut 5 bases from V and 3 bases from J, with 5 bases between. Germline-derived CDR1 and CDR2 are LNHNV and YYDKDF (reference sequence). This CDR3 reads CATSPGGNTIYF. The CDR3 nucleotides are TGTGCCACCAGCCCAGGTGGAAACACCATATATTTT.

This chain links TRBV3-1 with TRBJ2-2, with D unresolved. Germline CDR1 LGHDT, CDR2 YNNKEL (reference sequence). The CDR3 sequence is 16 residues long. Trimming removed 2 bases at V and 1 base at J, with 11 bases between. DNA of the CDR3: TGTGCCAGCAGCCAATTCTCGGTGTTGAACACCGGGGAGCTGTTTTTT. Protein sequence: CASSQFSVLNTGELFF. Drawing the rest from reference TRBV3-1 and TRBJ2-2, the complete variable domain is DTAVSQTPKYLVTQMGNDKSIKCEQNLGHDTMYWYKQDSKKFLKIMFSYNNKELIINETVPNRFSPKSPDKAHLNLHINSLELGDSAVYFCASSQFSVLNTGELFFGEGSRLTVL.

This clonotype was counted at least ten times. The chain is built from TRBV12-5 and TRBJ1-3; D not resolved. The CDR3 sequence is 15 residues long. V lost 1 base, J lost 5 bases, and 12 bases lay in between. Germline V gene data show CDR1 as LGHNT and CDR2 as FRNRAP. The CDR3 spells CASGLGRDRRNTIYF. CDR3 nucleotide sequence: TGTGCTAGTGGTTTGGGGAGGGATCGCAGAAACACCATATATTTT.

This clonotype has more than one count but fewer than ten. The chain links TRBV6-2 or TRBV6-3 to TRBJ2-7, with TRBD1 matching 11 bases. The CDR3 runs to 14 residues. V was pared by 9 bases and J by 3 bases, with 7 bases of the junction left unmatched. Germline V lookup: CDR1 MNHEY, CDR2 SVGEGT. Written as DNA, the CDR3 is TGTGCCAGTGTGAGGACAGGGGGCTACTACGAGCAGTACTTC. Translating it yields CASVRTGGYYEQYF.

The chain links TRBV5-6 to TRBJ2-7; 8 nucleotides line up with TRBD1. This CDR3 spans 17 amino acids. Per the germline V gene, CDR1 is SGHDT and CDR2 is YYEEEE. J lost 0 bases, V lost 4 bases, and 12 bases had no gene match. CDR3: CASSPGTGVSSSYEQYF. The CDR3 DNA reads TGTGCCAGCAGCCCAGGGACAGGCGTTTCCTCCTCCTACGAGCAGTACTTC.

This clonotype was counted many times. In nucleotides, the CDR3 is TGCGCCAGCAGCTTGGCTGGCCCATATGGCTACACCTTC. Translated, it gives CASSLAGPYGYTF. The chain is built from TRBV5-1 and TRBJ1-2; D remains ambiguous. Trimming stripped 0 bases from V and 5 bases from J, with 8 bases between. CDR3 length equals 13 residues. Germline CDR1 reads SGHRS; CDR2 reads YFSETQ. The complete variable domain, with remaining parts taken from reference TRBV5-1 and TRBJ1-2, reads KAGVTQTPRYLIKTRGQQVTLSCSPISGHRSVSWYQQTPGQGLQFLFEYFSETQRNKGNFPGRFSGRQFSNSRSEMNVSTLELGDSALYLCASSLAGPYGYTFGSGTRLTVV.

The chain carries TRBV6-1 and TRBJ1-3; 7 nucleotides line up with TRBD1. The CDR3 has 13 residues. Germline V gives CDR1 MNHNS, CDR2 SASEGT. Trimming took 10 bases from V and 2 from J; bases not matched to a gene: 5. The CDR3 nucleotides read TGTGCCACCCACAGGGGTACTGGAAACACCATATATTTT. Amino acid sequence: CATHRGTGNTIYF.

This chain connects TRBV6-1 to TRBJ1-5; D uncertain. The CDR3 runs to 14 residues. V was trimmed by 6 bases and J by 8 bases, leaving 17 bases between them. Germline V gives CDR1 MNHNS, CDR2 SASEGT. Here the CDR3 reads CASRASGRIKPQHF. The CDR3 DNA reads as TGTGCCAGCAGGGCGTCGGGGAGAATCAAGCCCCAGCATTTT.

There are a few counts of this clonotype. The V call is TRBV3-1, the J call TRBJ2-7; D is possibly TRBD1 (5 bases). V lost 1 base to trimming and J lost 2 bases, with 12 bases between them. Germline lookup yields CDR1 LGHDT and CDR2 YNNKEL (reference sequence). The CDR3 is made up of 15 amino acids. The CDR3 nucleotides read TGTGCCAGCAGCCAAGTCCGGACACCCCCCTACGAGCAGTACTTC. Translation gives CASSQVRTPPYEQYF.

This clonotype occurred many times. V usage is TRBV12-3 or TRBV12-4 and J usage is TRBJ2-7; D call uncertain. V lost 7 bases and J lost 2, with 9 bases in between. The CDR3 runs to 12 residues. The DNA for the CDR3 is TGTGCCAGCACCTCTTCCGCCTACGAGCAGTACTTC. Translated, it gives CASTSSAYEQYF.

Comments on this clonotype: This could be a read error, since a much larger clone is one nucleotide away. The DNA for the CDR3 is TGTGCCAGCAGTTTTTCGGTCCCTCAAGAGACCAAGTACTTC. It codes for CASSFSVPQETKYF. The V call is TRBV6-2 or TRBV6-3, the J call TRBJ2-5; D gene ambiguous. The length of the CDR3 is 14 residues. Germline CDR1 and CDR2: MNHEY and SVGEGT.

J is TRBJ1-1 and V is TRBV9; tentative D call: TRBD1 (5 bases). The germline V gene encodes CDR1 SGDLS and CDR2 YYNGEE. V lost 10 bases and J lost 4, with 17 bases in between. This CDR3 contains 13 residues. The CDR3 bases are TGTGCCCTCCCTCAAGGGGTTTTCACTGAAGCTTTCTTT. It is translated as CALPQGVFTEAFF.

This clonotype was detected many times. One junction end disagrees with the germline gene, perhaps due to a read error. The rearrangement links TRBV5-1 to TRBJ2-7; 7 bases are a match to TRBD1. The CDR3 is 15 residues long. Germline lookup yields CDR1 SGHRS and CDR2 YFSETQ. The CDR3 nucleotides are TGTGCCAGCAGCTTAGAGGGGCAGGGGGCCTACGAGCAGTACTTC. It specifies CASSLEGQGAYEQYF.

The chain combines TRBV2 with TRBJ1-2; D is unresolved. This CDR3 comprises 16 residues. V was shortened by 2 bases and J by 7 bases, with 20 bases between the two germline ends. The germline gives CDR1 SNHLY, CDR2 FYNNEI. This CDR3 reads CASSETEDTNLGGYTF. CDR3 in DNA: TGTGCCAGCAGTGAAACGGAAGATACAAACCTCGGTGGCTACACCTTC.

This chain links TRBV5-1 with TRBJ1-2, with 9 bases identical to TRBD1. The V segment lost 4 bases and the J segment 8 bases; nucleotides outside the gene matches: 12. The CDR3 consists of 15 residues. The germline CDR1 and CDR2 sequences are SGHRS and YFSETQ. DNA of the CDR3: TGCGCCAGCAGCCCTGGGCCGGGACAGGGCTTCGGCTACACCTTC. Its protein product is CASSPGPGQGFGYTF.

In its sample, this clonotype was seen once. This chain connects TRBV11-2 to TRBJ1-2; no clear D. The CDR3 length is 15 residues. CDR1 is SGHAT and CDR2 is FQNNGV in the germline V gene. The V gene lost 2 bases and the J gene lost 7 bases, with 17 bases spanning the gap. CDR3 residues: CASSLLSGGAGGYTF. CDR3 in DNA: TGTGCCAGCAGCTTATTGTCCGGCGGCGCCGGTGGCTACACCTTC.

This clonotype appeared many times. The chain carries TRBV7-9 and TRBJ1-1, with 7 bases identical to TRBD1. The V gene end was trimmed by 3 bases and the J gene end by 0 bases; junction bases not matched to a gene: 4. The CDR3 is 15 residues long. CDR1 SEHNR and CDR2 FQNEAQ come from the germline V gene (reference sequence). The CDR3 coding sequence is TGTGCCAGCAGCTTCCCCGGGACAGTGAACACTGAAGCTTTCTTT. Residues: CASSFPGTVNTEAFF.

V usage is TRBV6-1 and J usage is TRBJ1-2, with 7 bases lining up with TRBD1. The germline V gene has CDR1 MNHNS and CDR2 SASEGT. CDR3 length: 14 amino acids. V lost 2 bases to trimming and J lost 8 bases; unmatched junction nucleotides: 8. Here the CDR3 DNA reads TGTGCCAGCAGTGAATGGACAGGCCTGAGCGGCTACACCTTC. Translated, it gives CASSEWTGLSGYTF.